Each of the 12 T cell receptor beta chains below was sequenced from the same sample in a study of shared clonotypes between healthy human individuals. Data came from immunoSEQ multiplex PCR; TCRdb stores just in-frame clones and leaves some out. The profile covers a few million clones, with approximately 90% appearing a single time and roughly 0.15% taken by the ten largest. The specimen sequenced was naive CD4+ T cells sorted from blood. Regarding subset: CD45RA+ positively selected. These receptors were obtained from a man younger than 35 in good health.

The rearrangement links TRBV6-5 to TRBJ2-2, with 8 bases that match TRBD1. Germline V CDR1 and CDR2: MNHEY, SVGAGI. The CDR3 length is 16 residues. J lost 3 bases, V lost 2 bases, and 5 bases had no gene match. CDR3 nucleotides: TGTGCCAGCAGTTACGCCAGGGGGCGATACACCGGGGAGCTGTTTTTT. Translating gives CASSYARGRYTGELFF.

The V call is TRBV10-3, the J call TRBJ2-7; no clear D. This CDR3 has 12 amino acids. V lost 3 bases, J lost 6 bases, and 9 bases lay in between. Looked up from germline, CDR1 is ENHRY and CDR2 is SYGVKD. For the CDR3, the DNA is TGTGCCATCAGTGAATTTCCTAGCGAGCAGTACTTC. Translating gives CAISEFPSEQYF.

The V call is TRBV2, the J call TRBJ1-2, with TRBD1 as a possible D gene (5 bases). The CDR3 consists of 13 residues. V lost 7 bases and J lost 4, with 13 bases in between. CDR1 and CDR2 from the germline V gene are SNHLY and FYNNEI. The CDR3 sequence is CASKGRGLYGYTF. CDR3 bases: TGTGCCAGCAAGGGGCGGGGTCTCTATGGCTACACCTTC.

The chain employs TRBV9 and TRBJ2-7; D tentatively fits TRBD1 or TRBD2 (6 bases each). With 4 bases removed from V and 6 bases from J, the gap between germline ends came to 20 bases. The CDR3 is 15 amino acids. Germline assignment: CDR1 SGDLS and CDR2 YYNGEE. CDR3 DNA: TGTGCCAGCAGCCCGCACAGGGAAGCTAGCGTCGAGCAGTACTTC. It yields the protein CASSPHREASVEQYF.

The rearrangement links TRBV10-3 to TRBJ2-3, with 9 bases aligning to TRBD2. Germline CDR1 and CDR2: ENHRY and SYGVKD. V dropped 7 bases and J dropped 2; count of bases not matched to a gene: 10. This CDR3 has 16 amino acids. The CDR3 bases are TGTGCCATCAATAATGCGGGCGGGGGGGCCACAGATACGCAGTATTTT. Its translation: CAINNAGGGATDTQYF.

The chain links TRBV19 to TRBJ2-1; no definite D call. In germline, CDR1 is LNHDA, CDR2 SQIVND (reference sequence). Trimming shortened V by 1 base and J by 0 bases, and 7 bases separated the two germline ends. CDR3 size: 15 residues. The CDR3 is CASSIVDSSYNEQFF. DNA for the CDR3: TGTGCCAGTAGTATAGTTGATAGCTCCTACAATGAGCAGTTCTTC.

This rearrangement joins TRBV6-1 to TRBJ2-5, with a possible D match to TRBD1 (5 bases). The J call may be wrong; the DNA end is better matched by TRBJ2-7. CDR1 is MNHNS and CDR2 is SASEGT in the germline V gene. The CDR3 has 13 residues. The CDR3 spells CASEITGGYEQYF. The CDR3 coding sequence is TGTGCCAGCGAGATTACAGGTGGTTACGAGCAGTACTTC.

The V and J genes are TRBV11-3 and TRBJ2-2; perhaps TRBD1 as D (6 bases). Germline-derived CDR1 and CDR2 are SGHNT and YENEEA. The CDR3 extends over 14 amino acids. Deletions cut 5 bases from V and 6 bases from J, with 13 bases between. The CDR3 nucleotides read TGTGCCAGCAGCATTAACAGGGTATCCGGGGAGCTGTTTTTT. This sequence encodes CASSINRVSGELFF.

This rearrangement joins TRBV2 to TRBJ2-1, with D tentatively TRBD1 (5 bases). Germline assignment: CDR1 SNHLY and CDR2 FYNNEI. CDR3 size: 15 residues. The V end was cut by 6 bases, the J end by 3 bases, with 15 bases between. Here the CDR3 reads CASRRNRLGYNEQFF. In DNA form, the CDR3 reads TGTGCCAGCAGGCGCAACAGGCTCGGCTACAATGAGCAGTTCTTC.

The chain uses TRBV5-5 and TRBJ1-2; D not certain. V was trimmed by 4 bases and J by 8 bases, leaving 15 bases between them. From germline, CDR1 is SGHKS and CDR2 YYEKEE (reference sequence). The CDR3 totals 13 residues. CDR3 coding DNA: TGTGCCAGCAGCATAGCCCCGCCTTGGGGCTACACCTTC. It codes for CASSIAPPWGYTF.

The J gene is TRBJ2-5, the V gene TRBV11-3, with 12 bases fitting TRBD2. Losses at the gene ends were 1 base for V and 1 base for J; bases not matched to a gene: 4. Germline V gene data show CDR1 as SGHNT and CDR2 as YENEEA. The length of the CDR3 is 17 residues. CDR3 nucleotide sequence: TGTGCCAGCAGCTTAGGGACTAGCGGGGTCTCCCAAGAGACCCAGTACTTC. Its protein is CASSLGTSGVSQETQYF.

In this sample, this clone turned up once. The rearrangement links TRBV2 to TRBJ2-5, with TRBD2 matching 8 bases. Germline V gives CDR1 SNHLY, CDR2 FYNNEI. With 4 bases clipped from V and 0 bases from J, the junction kept 7 bases outside the gene matches. The CDR3 covers 16 residues. As DNA, the CDR3 is TGTGCCAGCAGTGCCGCCAGCGGGGGTTACCAAGAGACCCAGTACTTC. Encoded protein: CASSAASGGYQETQYF.